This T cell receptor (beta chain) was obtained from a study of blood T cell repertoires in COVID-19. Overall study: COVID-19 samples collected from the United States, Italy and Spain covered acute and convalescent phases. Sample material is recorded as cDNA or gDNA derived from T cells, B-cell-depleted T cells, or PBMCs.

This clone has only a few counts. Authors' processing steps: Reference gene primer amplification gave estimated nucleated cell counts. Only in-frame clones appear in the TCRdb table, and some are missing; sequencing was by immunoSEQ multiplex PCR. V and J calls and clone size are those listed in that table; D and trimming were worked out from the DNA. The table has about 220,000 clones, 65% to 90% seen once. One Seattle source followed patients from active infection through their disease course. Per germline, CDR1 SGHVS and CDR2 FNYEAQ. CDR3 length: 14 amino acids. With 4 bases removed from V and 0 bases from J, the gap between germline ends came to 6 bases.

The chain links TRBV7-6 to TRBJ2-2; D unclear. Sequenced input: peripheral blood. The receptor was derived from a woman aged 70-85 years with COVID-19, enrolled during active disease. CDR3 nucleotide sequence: TGTGCCAGCAGCTACATCGCGAACACCGGGGAGCTGTTTTTT. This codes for CASSYIANTGELFF.